A selection of T cell receptor beta chains follows, all from one sample in a study of T cells in tuberculosis. Libraries were prepared by immunoSEQ multiplex PCR; TCRdb keeps only in-frame clonotypes and omits some of them. The data contain tens of thousands of clones, under 85% of them seen just once; the ten biggest clones take up more than 13%. The sample was PBMCs, taken at tuberculosis diagnosis. The receptors here all came from an adult with tuberculosis. Both conserved end residues are part of each CDR3. The D gene is left open where the match is weak. The listing skips clone size in some rows; elsewhere it reads once, few, many or a size class.

clone_size j_call d_call v_call cdr3_aa cdr3_nt
NA TRBJ2-1 TRBD2 TRBV5-1 CASSLGGTSGRYNEQFF TGCGCCAGCAGCTTGGGAGGGACTAGCGGGAGATACAATGAGCAGTTCTTC
NA TRBJ2-7 NA TRBV21-1 CASSRTGRPYEQYF TGTGCCAGCAGCCGGACAGGGAGGCCCTACGAGCAGTACTTC
once TRBJ1-5 NA TRBV19 CASTWAGIPSLGNQPQHF TGTGCCAGTACTTGGGCAGGGATCCCTTCTTTGGGCAATCAGCCCCAGCATTTT
NA TRBJ2-1 TRBD2 TRBV9 CASSPGTSGTLYNEQFF TGTGCCAGCAGCCCCGGGACTAGCGGGACCCTTTACAATGAGCAGTTCTTC
NA TRBJ1-1 TRBD1 TRBV29-1 CSVTGQGVEAFF TGCAGCGTAACCGGACAGGGAGTTGAAGCTTTCTTT
NA TRBJ2-7 TRBD1 TRBV11-2 CASSLAGQGLSYEQYF TGTGCCAGCAGCTTAGCTGGACAGGGATTATCCTACGAGCAGTACTTC
NA TRBJ1-5 NA TRBV27 CASTPNRVSNQPQHF TGTGCCAGCACCCCTAACAGGGTAAGCAATCAGCCCCAGCATTTT
NA TRBJ1-4 TRBD1 TRBV7-9 CASSRDRVGEKLFF TGTGCCAGCAGCAGGGACAGGGTGGGGGAAAAACTGTTTTTT
NA TRBJ2-2 NA TRBV30 CAWSVLVTGELFF TGTGCCTGGAGTGTACTGGTCACCGGGGAGCTGTTTTTT
NA TRBJ2-4 NA TRBV4-1 CASSQDQAGIQYF TGCGCCAGCAGCCAAGACCAGGCGGGGATTCAGTACTTC
NA TRBJ1-2 TRBD1 TRBV29-1 CSVGQGAGYTF TGCAGCGTGGGACAGGGGGCCGGCTACACCTTC
NA TRBJ2-3 NA TRBV10-3 CAISPTGTDTQYF TGTGCCATCAGCCCGACTGGCACAGATACGCAGTATTTT
NA TRBJ1-1 NA TRBV5-1 CASSGGSRNTEAFF TGCGCCAGCAGCGGCGGGTCACGGAACACTGAAGCTTTCTTT
NA TRBJ1-1 NA TRBV10-3 CAINDGESTEAFF TGTGCCATCAATGACGGGGAATCCACTGAAGCTTTCTTT
NA TRBJ1-1 TRBD1 TRBV28 CASSSYRGNTEAFF TGTGCCAGCAGTTCGTACAGGGGTAACACTGAAGCTTTCTTT
NA TRBJ2-5 NA TRBV6-5 CASSFGHLQETQYF TGTGCCAGCAGTTTCGGACACCTCCAAGAGACCCAGTACTTC
NA TRBJ1-1 NA TRBV7-9 CASSFGTDEAFF TGTGCCAGCAGTTTCGGGACTGATGAAGCTTTCTTT
once TRBJ1-1 NA TRBV6-5 CATHWNTEAFF TGTGCCACCCATTGGAACACTGAAGCTTTCTTT
NA TRBJ1-1 NA TRBV4-2 CASSQSDSRDTEAFF TGTGCCAGCAGCCAATCCGACTCCAGGGACACTGAAGCTTTCTTT
NA TRBJ1-5 NA TRBV2 CASTGPNRDQPQHF TGTGCCAGCACCGGTCCTAACAGGGATCAGCCCCAGCATTTT
NA TRBJ1-1 NA TRBV30 CAWDGVRGTEAFF TGTGCCTGGGACGGGGTCAGAGGCACTGAAGCTTTCTTT
NA TRBJ1-5 NA TRBV27 CASSPRGGQPQHF TGTGCCAGCAGTCCAAGGGGAGGTCAGCCCCAGCATTTT
few TRBJ1-1 NA TRBV20-1 CSPRRNTEAFF TGCAGTCCGCGGAGGAACACTGAAGCTTTCTTT
NA TRBJ2-1 NA TRBV7-2 CASSWGLDSNEQFF TGTGCCAGCAGCTGGGGACTGGACTCCAATGAGCAGTTCTTC
NA TRBJ2-1 NA TRBV9 CASSVARETYNEQFF TGTGCCAGCAGCGTAGCAAGGGAGACCTACAATGAGCAGTTCTTC
NA TRBJ2-1 TRBD2 TRBV15 CATSRDVASGRNEQFF TGTGCCACCAGCAGAGATGTGGCTAGCGGGAGGAATGAGCAGTTCTTC
once TRBJ1-2 NA TRBV7-2 CASSAQGGANYGYTF TGTGCCAGCAGCGCCCAGGGAGGAGCCAACTATGGCTACACCTTC
NA TRBJ1-1 NA TRBV10-2 CASSAVNTEAFF TGCGCCAGCAGTGCGGTGAACACTGAAGCTTTCTTT
few TRBJ2-7 TRBD2 TRBV14 CASSSGTSGGSRNEQYF TGTGCCAGCAGCTCCGGGACTAGCGGGGGGTCTAGGAACGAGCAGTACTTC
NA TRBJ1-1 NA TRBV2 CASSVNRDTVLGDTEAFF TGTGCCAGCAGTGTAAACCGGGACACCGTTTTGGGGGACACTGAAGCTTTCTTT
NA TRBJ2-3 NA TRBV10-1 CASSETGLWADTQYF TGCGCCAGCAGTGAGACAGGCCTCTGGGCGGATACGCAGTATTTT
NA TRBJ1-2 NA TRBV7-9 CASSLATGLNYGYTF TGTGCCAGCAGCTTAGCTACAGGGCTTAACTATGGCTACACCTTC
NA TRBJ1-2 NA TRBV4-1 CASSQEGGIYGYTF TGCGCCAGCAGCCAAGAAGGGGGTATCTATGGCTACACCTTC
NA TRBJ2-7 TRBD2 TRBV7-2 CASSSSGGGSYEQYF TGTGCCAGCAGCTCGAGCGGGGGGGGAAGCTACGAGCAGTACTTC
NA TRBJ2-5 TRBD1 TRBV5-1 CASSLDRSGETQYF TGCGCCAGCAGCCTGGACAGGTCCGGAGAGACCCAGTACTTC